This TCR beta chain was sequenced in a study of cytomegalovirus exposure and HLA in healthy donors. Findings and caveats of the study: Later findings reportedly placed an Asian-associated ancestry cluster below the roughly 670-donor mean for N-insertions. The authors assumed roughly uniform sequencing depth across donors for presence/absence analyses.

Notes on this clone: Its cognate antigen is unknown.

The PCR was carried out with 60 Vbeta primers and 13 Jbeta primers. Profiled with immunoSEQ multiplex PCR; TCRdb holds only in-frame clones, not every one. This table has 150,000 or so clones, roughly four fifths appearing once. V was clipped by 5 bases and J by 8 bases, with 15 bases between them. The CDR3 totals 12 residues. Germline V gene lookup returns CDR1 SQVTM and CDR2 ANQGSEA. The rearrangement links TRBV29-1 to TRBJ1-2, with TRBD1 as a possible D gene (6 bases). This sequence was found in a man aged 45-60 years in good health and CMV-seropositive. Input material: PBMCs. The CDR3 here is CSVPSGAKGYTF. The CDR3 DNA reads TGCAGCGTTCCTTCAGGGGCTAAAGGCTACACCTTC.